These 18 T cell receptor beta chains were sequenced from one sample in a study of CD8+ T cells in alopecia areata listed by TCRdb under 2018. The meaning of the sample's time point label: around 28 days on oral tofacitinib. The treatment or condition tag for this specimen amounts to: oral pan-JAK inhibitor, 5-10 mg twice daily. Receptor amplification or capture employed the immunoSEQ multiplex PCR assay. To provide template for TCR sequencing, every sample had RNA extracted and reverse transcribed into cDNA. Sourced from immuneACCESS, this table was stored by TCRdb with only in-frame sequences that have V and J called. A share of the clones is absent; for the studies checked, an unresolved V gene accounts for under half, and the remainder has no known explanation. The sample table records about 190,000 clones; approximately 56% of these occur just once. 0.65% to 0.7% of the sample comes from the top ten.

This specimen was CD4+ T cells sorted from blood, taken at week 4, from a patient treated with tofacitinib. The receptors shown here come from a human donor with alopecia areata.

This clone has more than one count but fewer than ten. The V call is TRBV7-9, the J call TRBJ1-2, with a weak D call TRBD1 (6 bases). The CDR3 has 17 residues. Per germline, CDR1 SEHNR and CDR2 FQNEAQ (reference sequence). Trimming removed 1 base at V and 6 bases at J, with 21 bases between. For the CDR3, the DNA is TGTGCCAGCAGCTTAGACCCCGGGGACACAGCTCGTCATGGCTACACCTTC. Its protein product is CASSLDPGDTARHGYTF.

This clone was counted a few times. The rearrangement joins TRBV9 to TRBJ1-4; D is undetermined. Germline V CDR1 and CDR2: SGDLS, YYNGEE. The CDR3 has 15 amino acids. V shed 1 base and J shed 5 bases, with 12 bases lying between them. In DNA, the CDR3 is TGTGCCAGCAGCGTATACCGCTCCCAAAATGAAAAACTGTTTTTT. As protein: CASSVYRSQNEKLFF.

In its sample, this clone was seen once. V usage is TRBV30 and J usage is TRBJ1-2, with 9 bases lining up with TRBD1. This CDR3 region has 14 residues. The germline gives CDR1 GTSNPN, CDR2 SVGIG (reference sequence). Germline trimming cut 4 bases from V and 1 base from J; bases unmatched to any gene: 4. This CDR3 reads CAWTLDRGNYGYTF. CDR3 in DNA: TGTGCCTGGACCTTGGACAGGGGTAACTATGGCTACACCTTC.

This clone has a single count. The CDR3 DNA reads as TGTGCCTGGGGGCGGCTTAGCAATCAGCCCCAGCATTTT. It codes for CAWGRLSNQPQHF. The V gene is TRBV30, the J gene TRBJ1-5; no definite D call. The CDR3 runs 13 residues. Trimming shortened V by 5 bases and J by 0 bases, and 8 bases separated the two germline ends. Germline V lookup: CDR1 GTSNPN, CDR2 SVGIG (reference sequence).

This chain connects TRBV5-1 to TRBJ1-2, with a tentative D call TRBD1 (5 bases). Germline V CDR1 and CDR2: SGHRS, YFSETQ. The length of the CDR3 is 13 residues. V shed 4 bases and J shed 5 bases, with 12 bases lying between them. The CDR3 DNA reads TGCGCCAGCAGCAGGGACGGAGAGTATGGCTACACCTTC. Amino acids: CASSRDGEYGYTF.

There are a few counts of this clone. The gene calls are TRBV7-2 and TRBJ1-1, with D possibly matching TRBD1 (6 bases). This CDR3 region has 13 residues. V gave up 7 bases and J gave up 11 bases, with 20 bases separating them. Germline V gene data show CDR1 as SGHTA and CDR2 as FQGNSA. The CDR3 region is CASNPQIRGRAFF. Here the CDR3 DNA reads TGTGCCAGCAACCCCCAGATCCGGGGGCGGGCTTTCTTT.

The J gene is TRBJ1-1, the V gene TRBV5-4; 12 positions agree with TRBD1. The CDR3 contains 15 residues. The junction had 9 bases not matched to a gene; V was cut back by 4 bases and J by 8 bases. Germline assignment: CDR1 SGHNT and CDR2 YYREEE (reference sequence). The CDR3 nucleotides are TGTGCCAGCAGCCGTATGGGACAGGGGGCGATGGAAGCTTTCTTT. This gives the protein CASSRMGQGAMEAFF.

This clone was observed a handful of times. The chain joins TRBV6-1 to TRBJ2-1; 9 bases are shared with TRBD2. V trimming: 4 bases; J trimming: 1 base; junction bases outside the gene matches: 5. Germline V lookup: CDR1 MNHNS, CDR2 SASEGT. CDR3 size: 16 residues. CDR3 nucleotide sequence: TGTGCCAGCAGTGCTCCTAGCGGGGCTTCCTACAATGAGCAGTTCTTC. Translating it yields CASSAPSGASYNEQFF.

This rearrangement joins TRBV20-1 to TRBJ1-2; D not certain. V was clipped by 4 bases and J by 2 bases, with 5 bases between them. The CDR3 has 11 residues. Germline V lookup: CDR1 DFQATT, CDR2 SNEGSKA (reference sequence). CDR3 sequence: CSAIGNYGYTF. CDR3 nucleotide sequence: TGCAGTGCTATAGGGAACTATGGCTACACCTTC.

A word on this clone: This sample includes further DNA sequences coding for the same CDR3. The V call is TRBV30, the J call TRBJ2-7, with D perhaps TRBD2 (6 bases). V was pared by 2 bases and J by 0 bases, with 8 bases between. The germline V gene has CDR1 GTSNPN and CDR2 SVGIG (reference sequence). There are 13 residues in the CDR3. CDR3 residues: CAWSRDSSYEQYF. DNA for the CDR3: TGTGCCTGGAGTAGGGACTCCTCCTACGAGCAGTACTTC.

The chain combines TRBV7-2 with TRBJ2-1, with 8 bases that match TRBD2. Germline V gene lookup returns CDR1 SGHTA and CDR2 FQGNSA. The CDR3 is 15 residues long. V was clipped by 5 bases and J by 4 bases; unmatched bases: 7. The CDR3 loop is CASSQLSGRYNEQFF. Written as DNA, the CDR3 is TGTGCCAGCAGCCAGCTAAGCGGGAGATACAATGAGCAGTTCTTC. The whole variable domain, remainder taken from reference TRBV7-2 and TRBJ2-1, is GAGVSQSPSNKVTEKGKDVELRCDPISGHTALYWYRQSLGQGLEFLIYFQGNSAPDKSGLPSDRFSAERTGGSVSTLTIQRTQQEDSAVYLCASSQLSGRYNEQFFGPGTRLTVL.

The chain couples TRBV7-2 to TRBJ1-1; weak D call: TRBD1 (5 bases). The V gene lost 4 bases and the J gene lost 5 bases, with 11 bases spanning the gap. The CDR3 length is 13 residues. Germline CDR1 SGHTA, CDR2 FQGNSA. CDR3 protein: CASSSGRATEAFF. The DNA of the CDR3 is TGTGCCAGCAGCTCAGGGCGTGCTACTGAAGCTTTCTTT.

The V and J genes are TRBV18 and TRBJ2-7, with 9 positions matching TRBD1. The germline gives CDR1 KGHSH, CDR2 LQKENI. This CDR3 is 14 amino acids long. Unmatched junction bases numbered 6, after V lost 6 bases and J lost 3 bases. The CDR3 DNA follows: TGTGCCAGCTCCCCTGCGGGACAGGGCTACGAGCAGTACTTC. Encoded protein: CASSPAGQGYEQYF.

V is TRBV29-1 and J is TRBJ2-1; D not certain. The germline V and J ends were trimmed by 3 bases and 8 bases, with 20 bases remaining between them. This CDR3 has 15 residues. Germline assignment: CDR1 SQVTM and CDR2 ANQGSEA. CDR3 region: CSVESTEALTDEQFF. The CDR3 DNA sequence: TGCAGCGTTGAGAGTACCGAGGCTCTTACCGATGAGCAGTTCTTC.

The CDR3 region has the DNA TGTGCCAGCAGCTTATCAATGGGCTCCTACGAGCAGTACTTC. It yields the protein CASSLSMGSYEQYF. The chain joins TRBV5-4 to TRBJ2-7, with D unresolved. Germline V CDR1 and CDR2: SGHNT, YYREEE (reference sequence). This CDR3 has 14 residues. V lost 2 bases and J 0 bases, leaving 9 bases between the germline ends. The whole variable domain, filled in from reference TRBV5-4 and TRBJ2-7, reads ETGVTQSPTHLIKTRGQQVTLRCSSQSGHNTVSWYQQALGQGPQFIFQYYREEENGRGNFPPRFSGLQFPNYSSELNVNALELDDSALYLCASSLSMGSYEQYFGPGTRLTVT.

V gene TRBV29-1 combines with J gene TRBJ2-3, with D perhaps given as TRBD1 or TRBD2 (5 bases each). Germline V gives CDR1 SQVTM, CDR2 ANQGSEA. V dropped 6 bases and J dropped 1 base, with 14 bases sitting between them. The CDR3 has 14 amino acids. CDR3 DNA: TGCAGCGTCGACAGCGGTGTGGGCACAGATACGCAGTATTTT. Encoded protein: CSVDSGVGTDTQYF.

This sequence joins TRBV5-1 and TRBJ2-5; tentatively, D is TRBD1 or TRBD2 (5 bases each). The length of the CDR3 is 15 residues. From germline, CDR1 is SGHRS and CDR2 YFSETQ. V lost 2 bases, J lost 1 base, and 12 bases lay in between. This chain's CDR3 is CASSLGTLAQETQYF. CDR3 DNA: TGCGCCAGCAGCTTAGGGACCCTCGCCCAAGAGACCCAGTACTTC.

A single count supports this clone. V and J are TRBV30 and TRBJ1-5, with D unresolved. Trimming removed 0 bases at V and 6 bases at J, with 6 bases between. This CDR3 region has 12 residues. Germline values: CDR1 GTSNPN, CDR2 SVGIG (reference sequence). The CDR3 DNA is TGTGCCTGGAGTGTAACCGGTCAGCCCCAGCATTTT. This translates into CAWSVTGQPQHF.